Sequencing of this T cell receptor beta chain was carried out in a study of regulatory T cells in long-lasting Graves disease. The time point: persistent/refractory GD, antithyroid drugs over 5 years with positive TRAb. There was RNA extracted from PBMCs, and the TCR library was made from it. Guidelines of the American Thyroid Association were used to diagnose Graves' disease. Relying on iRepertoire HTBI primers and Arm-PCR of CDR3 regions, the team built TCR beta libraries. A single record per CDR3 protein comes from TCRdb applying MiXCR to the multiplex PCR reads. Of 450,000 or so distinct CDR3 sequences listed, approximately 23% are singletons. Germline V gene data show CDR1 as DFQATT and CDR2 as SNEGSKA (reference sequence). There are 16 residues in the CDR3. Trimming took 3 bases from V and 6 from J; bases not matched to a gene: 13.

The starting material was peripheral blood mononuclear cells (PBMCs), obtained when the disease was refractory, from a patient treated with antithyroid drugs. The TCR sequence derives from a female donor with Graves disease. The V gene is TRBV20-1, the J gene TRBJ2-2; 7 bases match TRBD2. Here the CDR3 DNA reads TGCAGTGCTAGGAACCGGGACTATTTTTCTCCCGGGGAGCTGTTTTTT. This gives the protein CSARNRDYFSPGELFF.